A single TCR beta chain is shown here with its context. This sample was taken from a study of shared T cell receptors in the human thymus. This CDR3 spans 12 amino acids. V was trimmed by 3 bases and J by 12 bases, leaving 12 bases between them. CDR1 is LNHNV, CDR2 YYDKDF, per germline (reference sequence). The repertoire was sequenced with immunoSEQ multiplex PCR; TCRdb's copy has only in-frame clones and lacks some. The table lists hundreds of thousands of clones, 70% to 90% of them singletons. These data were also reused for a study on human thymus T cells. That report adds: Resected material from corrective heart surgery provided the thymus tissue analysed. Gene usage for V and J segments appeared biased in thymic and blood repertoires.

Sequencing used thymocytes. The J gene is TRBJ2-1, the V gene TRBV15; a possible D gene is TRBD1 (6 bases). The receptor was derived from a girl under three years old with a congenital heart defect. Here the CDR3 reads CATSRPPTGQFF. The CDR3 bases are TGTGCCACCAGCAGGCCCCCGACAGGGCAGTTCTTC.